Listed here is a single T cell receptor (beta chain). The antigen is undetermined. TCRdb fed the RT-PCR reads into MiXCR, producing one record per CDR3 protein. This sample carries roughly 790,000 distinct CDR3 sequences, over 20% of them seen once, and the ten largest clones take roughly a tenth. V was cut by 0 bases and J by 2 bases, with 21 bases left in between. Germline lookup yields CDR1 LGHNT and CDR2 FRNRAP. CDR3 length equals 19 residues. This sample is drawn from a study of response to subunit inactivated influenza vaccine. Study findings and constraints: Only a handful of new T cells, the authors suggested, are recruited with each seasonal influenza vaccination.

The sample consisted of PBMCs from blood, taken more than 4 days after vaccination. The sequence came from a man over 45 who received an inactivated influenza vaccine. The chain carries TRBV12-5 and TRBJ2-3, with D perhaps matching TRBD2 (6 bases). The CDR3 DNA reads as TGTGCTAGTGGTTTGGTAAGGGGAACGGGAGACGGCTACACAGATACGCAGTATTTT. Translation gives CASGLVRGTGDGYTDTQYF.